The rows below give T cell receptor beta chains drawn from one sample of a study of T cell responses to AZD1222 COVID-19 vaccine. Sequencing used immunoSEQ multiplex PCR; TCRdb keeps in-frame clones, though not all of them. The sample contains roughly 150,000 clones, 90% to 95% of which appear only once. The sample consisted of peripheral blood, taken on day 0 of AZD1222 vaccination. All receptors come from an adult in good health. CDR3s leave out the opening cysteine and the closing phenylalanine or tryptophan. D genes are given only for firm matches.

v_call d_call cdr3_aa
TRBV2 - ASSVGMGVSPLH
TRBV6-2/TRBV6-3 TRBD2 ASSPTGGGEY
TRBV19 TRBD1 ASSPDTSGQAYGYT
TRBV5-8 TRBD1 ASSLNHRGPKGTDTQY
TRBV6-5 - ASTQGGSWDEQF
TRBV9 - ASSVYGAEGYT
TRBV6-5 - ASSIETIYEQY
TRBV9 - ASSVGPRPEGPQH
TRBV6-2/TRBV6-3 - ASSWTGGLQY
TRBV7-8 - ASSLAGIETQY
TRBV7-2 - ASSQWVLGSGANVLT
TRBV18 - ASGTFLSGQF
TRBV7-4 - ASGHTDTQY
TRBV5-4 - ASSPPRGSTDTQY
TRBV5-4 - ASSSSQGKAYGYT
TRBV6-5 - ASPRPPYGYT
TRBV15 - ATSTFDSLGPQH
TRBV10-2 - ASSDTFVASSNQPQH